These 11 T cell receptor beta chains share one sample of origin, sequenced in a study of CD8+ T cells in alopecia areata. cDNA serving as the sequencing template came from extracted, reverse transcribed RNA. TCRdb's copy holds only in-frame clones and misses some; the assay was immunoSEQ multiplex PCR. The sample holds some 180,000 clones; 45% to 60% are singletons and the top ten take about a tenth. Treatment meaning: oral pan-JAK inhibitor, 5-10 mg twice daily. This specimen was CD8+ T cells sorted from blood, taken around week 53, from a patient treated with tofacitinib. These receptors originate from a human donor with alopecia areata.

This clone was recorded a few times. This sequence joins TRBV6-1 and TRBJ2-7; 7 bases match TRBD1. This CDR3 spans 15 amino acids. J lost 0 bases, V lost 5 bases, and 7 bases had no gene match. Germline V CDR1 and CDR2: MNHNS, SASEGT. This CDR3 is CASSSTGTASYEQYF. CDR3 nucleotide sequence: TGTGCCAGCAGTTCTACCGGGACAGCCTCCTACGAGCAGTACTTC.

The table lists this clone with a few counts. The sample has other DNA sequences that encode this CDR3 too. The rearrangement links TRBV9 to TRBJ2-1; D unclear. The V end lost 0 bases, the J end lost 3 bases, and 4 bases lay between the germline ends. CDR1 and CDR2 (germline): SGDLS, YYNGEE. The CDR3 runs to 13 residues. CDR3 region: CASSVDSYNEQFF. In nucleotides, the CDR3 is TGTGCCAGCAGCGTAGACAGCTACAATGAGCAGTTCTTC.

This clone was detected a few times. V gene TRBV5-1 combines with J gene TRBJ2-7, with 7 bases matching TRBD2. Germline values: CDR1 SGHRS, CDR2 YFSETQ. There are 15 residues in the CDR3. J lost 2 bases, V lost 4 bases, and 9 bases had no gene match. CDR3 loop: CASSQVERETYEQYF. As DNA, the CDR3 is TGCGCCAGCAGCCAGGTGGAGCGGGAAACCTACGAGCAGTACTTC.

This chain uses TRBV9 with TRBJ1-1; a possible D gene is TRBD1 (5 bases). Trimming pared 0 bases from V and 4 bases from J, leaving 10 bases between. The CDR3 totals 14 residues. Germline lookup yields CDR1 SGDLS and CDR2 YYNGEE. The CDR3 DNA follows: TGTGCCAGCAGCGTAGCTAGTGGGGCCACTGAAGCTTTCTTT. It yields the protein CASSVASGATEAFF.

The genes are TRBV7-9 and TRBJ2-5, with TRBD2 matching 7 bases. The CDR3 covers 16 residues. J was trimmed by 2 bases and V by 0 bases; bases with no gene match: 6. Per the germline V gene, CDR1 is SEHNR and CDR2 is FQNEAQ (reference sequence). The CDR3 DNA is TGTGCCAGCAGCTTAGCGCGCAGCGGGGTACAAGAGACCCAGTACTTC. It yields the protein CASSLARSGVQETQYF.

There are a few counts of this clone. The gene calls are TRBV11-1 and TRBJ2-5; 12 nucleotides match TRBD2. This CDR3 is 16 amino acids long. Germline values: CDR1 SGHAT, CDR2 FQDESV (reference sequence). V trimming: 5 bases; J trimming: 1 base; junction bases outside the gene matches: 5. The CDR3 loop is CASSIGLAGLQETQYF. For the CDR3, the DNA is TGTGCCAGCAGCATTGGACTAGCGGGGCTCCAAGAGACCCAGTACTTC. Using reference TRBV11-1 and TRBJ2-5 for the parts outside the CDR3, the full variable domain is EAEVAQSPRYKITEKSQAVAFWCDPISGHATLYWYRQILGQGPELLVQFQDESVVDDSQLPKDRFSAERLKGVDSTLKIQPAELGDSAMYLCASSIGLAGLQETQYFGPGTRLLVL.

Details on this clone: One junction end does not reproduce the germline sequence, and a read error may be involved. J is TRBJ1-2 and V is TRBV30, with 12 bases lining up with TRBD1. The V gene's germline CDR1 is GTSNPN and CDR2 SVGIG (reference sequence). CDR3 length: 14 residues. The CDR3 here is CVWSAGQGASGYTF. As DNA, the CDR3 is TGTGTCTGGAGCGCGGGACAGGGGGCGTCTGGCTACACCTTC.

This clone was observed a handful of times. The chain joins TRBV19 to TRBJ2-5; maybe TRBD2 (6 bases). The CDR3 is made up of 14 amino acids. Trimming left V 11 bases short and J 1 base short, with 17 bases between. Germline CDR1 reads LNHDA; CDR2 reads SQIVND (reference sequence). CDR3 sequence (DNA): TGTGCCGGATTTACCCGGGGGAGCCAAGAGACCCAGTACTTC. As protein: CAGFTRGSQETQYF. Supplemented by reference TRBV19 and TRBJ2-5, the full variable domain reads DGGITQSPKYLFRKEGQNVTLSCEQNLNHDAMYWYRQDPGQGLRLIYYSQIVNDFQKGDIAEGYSVSREKKESFPLTVTSAQKNPTAFYLCAGFTRGSQETQYFGPGTRLLVL.

This clone was seen a handful of times. The chain carries TRBV5-4 and TRBJ2-7; possible D gene TRBD1, 6 bases. CDR3 size: 13 residues. Trimming removed 0 bases at V and 5 bases at J, with 9 bases between. Germline V CDR1 and CDR2: SGHNT, YYREEE (reference sequence). The CDR3 loop reads CASSLDRADEQYF. The CDR3 region has the DNA TGTGCCAGCAGCTTGGACAGGGCGGACGAGCAGTACTTC.

This clone was seen only a few times. The rearrangement joins TRBV30 to TRBJ2-1; TRBD2 matches at 10 bases. Germline CDR1 reads GTSNPN; CDR2 reads SVGIG (reference sequence). The length of the CDR3 is 15 residues. After removal of 2 bases from V and 7 bases from J, the junction contained 8 bases not matched to a gene. CDR3 sequence reads: CAWSLGLAGVNEQFF. CDR3 nucleotide sequence: TGTGCCTGGAGTCTTGGGCTAGCGGGGGTTAATGAGCAGTTCTTC.

This clone was recorded a few times. The chain joins TRBV7-2 to TRBJ2-7, with 13 positions matching TRBD2. Germline assignment: CDR1 SGHTA and CDR2 FQGNSA. Trimming took 5 bases from V and 6 from J; bases not matched to a gene: 4. This CDR3 spans 14 amino acids. In DNA, the CDR3 is TGTGCCAGCAGCCCAGGACTAGCGGGGGCCGAGCAGTACTTC. It is translated as CASSPGLAGAEQYF.